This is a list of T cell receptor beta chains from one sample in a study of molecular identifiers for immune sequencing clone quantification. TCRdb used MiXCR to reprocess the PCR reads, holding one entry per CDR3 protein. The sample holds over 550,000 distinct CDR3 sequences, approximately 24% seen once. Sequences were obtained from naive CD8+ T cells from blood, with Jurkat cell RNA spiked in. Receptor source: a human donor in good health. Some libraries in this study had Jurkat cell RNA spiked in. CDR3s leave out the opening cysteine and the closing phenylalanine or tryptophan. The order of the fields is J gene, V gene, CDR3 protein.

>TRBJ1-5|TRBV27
ASSLGTGGSNQPQH
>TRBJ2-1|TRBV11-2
ASSLELAGGLEQF
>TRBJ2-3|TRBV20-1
SARGQRGVADTQY
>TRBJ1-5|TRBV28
ASSLIRANQPQH
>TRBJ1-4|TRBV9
ASSVGFGGEKPF
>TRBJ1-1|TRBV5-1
ASSLVSGGVGTEAF
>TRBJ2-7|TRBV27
ASSFKDRGYEQY
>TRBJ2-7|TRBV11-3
ASSAGTGYSYEQY
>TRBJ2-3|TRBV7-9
ASSSSGTGTDTQY
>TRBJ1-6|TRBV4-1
ASSDGGGLYNSPLH
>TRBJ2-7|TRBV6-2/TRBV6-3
ASSLGGQNEQY
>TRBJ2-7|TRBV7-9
ASSFPGTPYEQY
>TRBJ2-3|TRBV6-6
ASSYSLAETDTQY
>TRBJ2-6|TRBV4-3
ASSQDWGPSSGANVLT
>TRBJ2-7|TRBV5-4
ASSSGLTPHEQY
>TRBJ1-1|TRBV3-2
ASSQAPGQGMNTEAF
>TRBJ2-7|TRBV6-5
ASTPRQGHYEQY
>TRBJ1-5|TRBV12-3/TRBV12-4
ASSLFGNQPQH
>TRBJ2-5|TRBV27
ASSRAGYLTETQY
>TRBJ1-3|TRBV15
ATSFRGQERNTIY
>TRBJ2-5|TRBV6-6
ASSYSKGGRETQY
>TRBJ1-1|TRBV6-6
ASRLLNTEAF